The rows below give T cell receptor beta chains drawn from one sample of a study of cytomegalovirus exposure and HLA in healthy donors. Clones were read by immunoSEQ multiplex PCR, and TCRdb kept only the in-frame ones, dropping some. The sample contains hundreds of thousands of clones, 70% to 80% of which appear only once. Specimen: PBMCs. The receptors come from a woman in her fifties or sixties in good health and CMV-seropositive. Both conserved end residues are part of each CDR3. The order of the fields is CDR3 length, J gene, D gene, clone size, V gene, CDR3 DNA, CDR3 protein. D genes are given only for firm matches. Rows may omit the clone size; those that give it use once, few, many or a size class.

CDR3 length: 15
J gene: TRBJ1-2
D gene: NA
clone size: NA
V gene: TRBV27
CDR3 DNA: TGTGCCAGCAGGCAGGGGCAGCAGGCGAACTATGGCTACACCTTC
CDR3 protein: CASRQGQQANYGYTF

CDR3 length: 14
J gene: TRBJ2-1
D gene: NA
clone size: NA
V gene: TRBV5-1
CDR3 DNA: TGCGCCAGCAGCTTCTCAGCGGGCTACAATGAGCAGTTCTTC
CDR3 protein: CASSFSAGYNEQFF

CDR3 length: 12
J gene: TRBJ2-7
D gene: NA
clone size: NA
V gene: TRBV4-1
CDR3 DNA: TGCGCCAGCAGCCAAGGCGTTCAGGGTGGGTACTTC
CDR3 protein: CASSQGVQGGYF

CDR3 length: 17
J gene: TRBJ2-1
D gene: TRBD2
clone size: NA
V gene: TRBV4-1
CDR3 DNA: TGCGCCAGCAGCCAAGATCCGGCTAGCGGGAGATACAATGAGCAGTTCTTC
CDR3 protein: CASSQDPASGRYNEQFF

CDR3 length: 16
J gene: TRBJ2-7
D gene: TRBD1
clone size: NA
V gene: TRBV11-2
CDR3 DNA: TGTGCCAGCAGCTTAGATTCAGGGACAGGGGGCTACGAGCAGTACTTC
CDR3 protein: CASSLDSGTGGYEQYF

CDR3 length: 15
J gene: TRBJ2-1
D gene: TRBD2
clone size: few
V gene: TRBV4-1
CDR3 DNA: TGCGCCAGCAGCCAAGGACTAGCAGCTAACAATGAGCAGTTCTTC
CDR3 protein: CASSQGLAANNEQFF

CDR3 length: 13
J gene: TRBJ2-7
D gene: NA
clone size: NA
V gene: TRBV6-1
CDR3 DNA: TGTGCCAGCAGTGAAAGAGGGTTCGCCGAGCAGTACTTC
CDR3 protein: CASSERGFAEQYF

CDR3 length: 14
J gene: TRBJ2-5
D gene: TRBD1
clone size: NA
V gene: TRBV5-4
CDR3 DNA: TGTGCCAGCAGCTCGCCGACAGGGGAAGAGACCCAGTACTTC
CDR3 protein: CASSSPTGEETQYF

CDR3 length: 15
J gene: TRBJ1-2
D gene: TRBD1
clone size: NA
V gene: TRBV7-9
CDR3 DNA: TGTGCCAGCAGCTTAAACCGGGACAGGGGAGGCGGCTACACCTTC
CDR3 protein: CASSLNRDRGGGYTF

CDR3 length: 15
J gene: TRBJ2-3
D gene: NA
clone size: NA
V gene: TRBV4-1
CDR3 DNA: TGCGCCAGCAGCCAAGAGAGGACTACCGCAGATACGCAGTATTTT
CDR3 protein: CASSQERTTADTQYF

CDR3 length: 14
J gene: TRBJ1-2
D gene: TRBD1
clone size: NA
V gene: TRBV10-3
CDR3 DNA: TGTGCCATCAGTCCCGACCGGGACAGCTATGGCTACACCTTC
CDR3 protein: CAISPDRDSYGYTF

CDR3 length: 15
J gene: TRBJ2-1
D gene: NA
clone size: NA
V gene: TRBV11-2
CDR3 DNA: TGTGCCAGCAGCTCCCGAGGGAACCCTTACAATGAGCAGTTCTTC
CDR3 protein: CASSSRGNPYNEQFF

CDR3 length: 13
J gene: TRBJ2-3
D gene: NA
clone size: NA
V gene: TRBV18
CDR3 DNA: TGTGCCAGCTCACTGGGCCAGGAGGGTACGCAGTATTTT
CDR3 protein: CASSLGQEGTQYF

CDR3 length: 13
J gene: TRBJ2-2
D gene: NA
clone size: NA
V gene: TRBV10-1
CDR3 DNA: TGCGCCAGCAAGGGGCAGAACACCGGGGAGCTGTTTTTT
CDR3 protein: CASKGQNTGELFF

CDR3 length: 16
J gene: TRBJ2-3
D gene: TRBD2
clone size: NA
V gene: TRBV15
CDR3 DNA: TGTGCCACCAGCAGAACCCTAGCGGGAGTTGCAGATACGCAGTATTTT
CDR3 protein: CATSRTLAGVADTQYF

CDR3 length: 16
J gene: TRBJ1-1
D gene: NA
clone size: NA
V gene: TRBV4-3
CDR3 DNA: TGCGCCAGCAGTCCATTCTGGGGAGGTGGGGGCACTGAAGCTTTCTTT
CDR3 protein: CASSPFWGGGGTEAFF

CDR3 length: 14
J gene: TRBJ1-2
D gene: NA
clone size: NA
V gene: TRBV5-5
CDR3 DNA: TGTGCCAGCAGCCAGATACGGGGGACGCAGGGCTACACCTTC
CDR3 protein: CASSQIRGTQGYTF

CDR3 length: 16
J gene: TRBJ2-3
D gene: TRBD2
clone size: NA
V gene: TRBV4-1
CDR3 DNA: TGCGCCAGCAGCCAGCCGACTAGCGGGAGCACAGATACGCAGTATTTT
CDR3 protein: CASSQPTSGSTDTQYF

CDR3 length: 17
J gene: TRBJ1-5
D gene: NA
clone size: NA
V gene: TRBV28
CDR3 DNA: TGTGCCAGCAGTAAGGGTGGAACAGGGCCTGGCAATCAGCCCCAGCATTTT
CDR3 protein: CASSKGGTGPGNQPQHF

CDR3 length: 14
J gene: TRBJ1-3
D gene: NA
clone size: NA
V gene: TRBV6-5
CDR3 DNA: TGTGCCAGCAGCCCCCTAACCTCTGGAAACACCATATATTTT
CDR3 protein: CASSPLTSGNTIYF

CDR3 length: 15
J gene: TRBJ2-2
D gene: NA
clone size: few
V gene: TRBV7-6
CDR3 DNA: TGTGCCAGCAGCTTAGCGCGGGCGGGAACCGGGGAGCTGTTTTTT
CDR3 protein: CASSLARAGTGELFF

CDR3 length: 14
J gene: TRBJ1-1
D gene: NA
clone size: few
V gene: TRBV5-1
CDR3 DNA: TGCGCCAGCAGCTTGGTTGGGGAGGTCACTGAAGCTTTCTTT
CDR3 protein: CASSLVGEVTEAFF

CDR3 length: 15
J gene: TRBJ2-2
D gene: NA
clone size: NA
V gene: TRBV6-5
CDR3 DNA: TGTGCCAGCAGTTACTCCCGGGGATACACCGGGGAGCTGTTTTTT
CDR3 protein: CASSYSRGYTGELFF

CDR3 length: 14
J gene: TRBJ2-2
D gene: NA
clone size: NA
V gene: TRBV25-1
CDR3 DNA: TGTGCCAGCAGTGCCAGCCGGGACACCGGGGAGCTGTTTTTT
CDR3 protein: CASSASRDTGELFF

CDR3 length: 12
J gene: TRBJ1-5
D gene: NA
clone size: NA
V gene: TRBV6-1
CDR3 DNA: TGTGCCAGCAGTTCAGGGTATCAGCCCCAGCATTTT
CDR3 protein: CASSSGYQPQHF

CDR3 length: 15
J gene: TRBJ2-1
D gene: NA
clone size: NA
V gene: TRBV18
CDR3 DNA: TGTGCCAGCTCACCCCCAGCGGCCCTCCGGGATGAGCAGTTCTTC
CDR3 protein: CASSPPAALRDEQFF

CDR3 length: 13
J gene: TRBJ2-3
D gene: NA
clone size: NA
V gene: TRBV30
CDR3 DNA: TGTGCCTGGAGTTTAGTGATCCCAGATACGCAGTATTTT
CDR3 protein: CAWSLVIPDTQYF

CDR3 length: 11
J gene: TRBJ2-7
D gene: NA
clone size: NA
V gene: TRBV29-1
CDR3 DNA: TGCAGCGTTGGGACTCCGACGATGCAGTACTTC
CDR3 protein: CSVGTPTMQYF

CDR3 length: 12
J gene: TRBJ1-1
D gene: NA
clone size: NA
V gene: TRBV6-1
CDR3 DNA: TGTGCCAGCAGTGAAATCCGGACTGAAGCTTTCTTT
CDR3 protein: CASSEIRTEAFF

CDR3 length: 14
J gene: TRBJ1-2
D gene: TRBD1
clone size: NA
V gene: TRBV6-1
CDR3 DNA: TGTGCTGGTTCAGGGGGCGCTTGGGACTATGGCTACACCTTC
CDR3 protein: CAGSGGAWDYGYTF

CDR3 length: 14
J gene: TRBJ1-6
D gene: TRBD1
clone size: NA
V gene: TRBV5-1
CDR3 DNA: TGCGCCAGCAGCCGGGGACAGGTTAATTCACCCCTCCACTTT
CDR3 protein: CASSRGQVNSPLHF

CDR3 length: 16
J gene: TRBJ2-5
D gene: TRBD2
clone size: NA
V gene: TRBV5-6
CDR3 DNA: TGTGCCAGCAGCAAAAGACTAGCGGGCGCTCAAGAGACCCAGTACTTC
CDR3 protein: CASSKRLAGAQETQYF

CDR3 length: 14
J gene: TRBJ1-2
D gene: NA
clone size: NA
V gene: TRBV5-5
CDR3 DNA: TGTGCCAGCAGCCGCGAGGCAGCTCAATATGGCTACACCTTC
CDR3 protein: CASSREAAQYGYTF

CDR3 length: 13
J gene: TRBJ2-2
D gene: NA
clone size: NA
V gene: TRBV19
CDR3 DNA: TGTGCCAGTAGTATTGGGGGCATCAGGGAGCTGTTTTTT
CDR3 protein: CASSIGGIRELFF

CDR3 length: 16
J gene: TRBJ1-3
D gene: NA
clone size: NA
V gene: TRBV5-1
CDR3 DNA: TGCGCCAGCAGCCTGGGCAGGGGTGGATCTGGAAACACCATATATTTT
CDR3 protein: CASSLGRGGSGNTIYF

CDR3 length: 15
J gene: TRBJ2-7
D gene: TRBD1
clone size: NA
V gene: TRBV6-1
CDR3 DNA: TGTGCCAGCAGTATCAAGCCGGGACAGGGCTACGAGCAGTACTTC
CDR3 protein: CASSIKPGQGYEQYF

CDR3 length: 15
J gene: TRBJ2-5
D gene: TRBD2
clone size: few
V gene: TRBV6-5
CDR3 DNA: TGTGCCAGTAGCCTTCTTAGCGGGGAGCAAGAGACCCAGTACTTC
CDR3 protein: CASSLLSGEQETQYF

CDR3 length: 13
J gene: TRBJ1-2
D gene: NA
clone size: once
V gene: TRBV5-8
CDR3 DNA: TGTGCCAGCAGCCCGACAGAGAACTATGGCTACACCTTC
CDR3 protein: CASSPTENYGYTF

CDR3 length: 17
J gene: TRBJ2-7
D gene: NA
clone size: NA
V gene: TRBV7-2
CDR3 DNA: TGTGCCAGCAGCCGATTCCAAACCCAGGGGTTAGGCTACGAGCAGTACTTC
CDR3 protein: CASSRFQTQGLGYEQYF

CDR3 length: 15
J gene: TRBJ2-3
D gene: TRBD2
clone size: NA
V gene: TRBV5-1
CDR3 DNA: TGCGCCAGCAGCTTGAATAGCGGGGTCACAGATACGCAGTATTTT
CDR3 protein: CASSLNSGVTDTQYF

CDR3 length: 11
J gene: TRBJ1-1
D gene: NA
clone size: few
V gene: TRBV20-1
CDR3 DNA: TGCAGTGCTAGAGGGGAGGCTGAAGCTTTCTTT
CDR3 protein: CSARGEAEAFF

CDR3 length: 14
J gene: TRBJ2-5
D gene: NA
clone size: NA
V gene: TRBV6-1
CDR3 DNA: TGTGCCAGCAGATGGCAGGGGAGATCAGAGACCCAGTACTTC
CDR3 protein: CASRWQGRSETQYF

CDR3 length: 17
J gene: TRBJ2-1
D gene: TRBD2
clone size: NA
V gene: TRBV4-3
CDR3 DNA: TGCGCCAGCAGCTTCCGTCTCGGCCTAGCGGTCGACAATGAGCAGTTCTTC
CDR3 protein: CASSFRLGLAVDNEQFF

CDR3 length: 14
J gene: TRBJ1-1
D gene: NA
clone size: NA
V gene: TRBV7-2
CDR3 DNA: TGTGCCAGCAGCCTAACGCACGGGTCCACTGAAGCTTTCTTT
CDR3 protein: CASSLTHGSTEAFF

CDR3 length: 17
J gene: TRBJ2-3
D gene: TRBD2
clone size: once
V gene: TRBV4-2
CDR3 DNA: TGTGCCAGCAGCCATGGACTAGCGGGAGGTGGAGCAGATACGCAGTATTTT
CDR3 protein: CASSHGLAGGGADTQYF

CDR3 length: 8
J gene: TRBJ2-7
D gene: NA
clone size: NA
V gene: TRBV19
CDR3 DNA: TGTCGTCACACCGAGCAGTACTTC
CDR3 protein: CRHTEQYF

CDR3 length: 12
J gene: TRBJ1-2
D gene: NA
clone size: NA
V gene: TRBV29-1
CDR3 DNA: TGCAGCTCCTCTGAAGGGGCAAAGGGCTACACCTTC
CDR3 protein: CSSSEGAKGYTF

CDR3 length: 15
J gene: TRBJ2-7
D gene: TRBD2
clone size: NA
V gene: TRBV30
CDR3 DNA: TGTGCCTGGAGTGAGCAGCGGGGGGCCACCTACGAGCAGTACTTC
CDR3 protein: CAWSEQRGATYEQYF

CDR3 length: 14
J gene: TRBJ1-2
D gene: NA
clone size: few
V gene: TRBV7-9
CDR3 DNA: TGTGCCAGCAGCTTTTCGACAGGCAACTATGGCTACACCTTC
CDR3 protein: CASSFSTGNYGYTF

CDR3 length: 13
J gene: TRBJ2-2
D gene: TRBD1
clone size: NA
V gene: TRBV5-8
CDR3 DNA: TGTGCCAGTTCGGACAGGTCATTTGGGGAGCTGTTTTTT
CDR3 protein: CASSDRSFGELFF

CDR3 length: 16
J gene: TRBJ2-1
D gene: TRBD2
clone size: once
V gene: TRBV9
CDR3 DNA: TGTGCCAGCAGCGTAGGATCTAGCGGGAGATACAATGAGCAGTTCTTC
CDR3 protein: CASSVGSSGRYNEQFF

CDR3 length: 14
J gene: TRBJ1-2
D gene: TRBD1
clone size: few
V gene: TRBV19
CDR3 DNA: TGTGCCAGTAGCAGGGACAGGGGGCTCTTTGGCTACACCTTC
CDR3 protein: CASSRDRGLFGYTF

CDR3 length: 15
J gene: TRBJ1-4
D gene: NA
clone size: NA
V gene: TRBV14
CDR3 DNA: TGTGCCAGCAGCCACCTCCCTGAGATGAATGAAAAACTGTTTTTT
CDR3 protein: CASSHLPEMNEKLFF

CDR3 length: 14
J gene: TRBJ2-3
D gene: TRBD2
clone size: NA
V gene: TRBV10-3
CDR3 DNA: TGTGCCATCAGTGAGTCGGCGGGGGCAGATACGCAGTATTTT
CDR3 protein: CAISESAGADTQYF